What follows is one T cell receptor beta chain and its context. Germline values: CDR1 MNHEY, CDR2 SVGAGI. Germline trimming cut 0 bases from V and 7 bases from J; bases unmatched to any gene: 4. This CDR3 comprises 15 residues. The method was immunoSEQ multiplex PCR; TCRdb's version includes in-frame clones alone and lacks a portion of them. Among about 2.5 million clones, around 92% were seen once, and the ten largest hold 0.3% to 0.45%. This sample is part of a study of shared clonotypes between healthy human individuals. Researchers partitioned CD4+ cells into CD45RA+ naive and CD45RA-negative memory subsets.

The chain recombines TRBV6-5 with TRBJ2-7, with TRBD1 matching 12 bases. The clonotype originates from a man younger than 35 in good health. Some clones in this sample may be carry-over from other donors' samples. Sequencing used naive CD4+ T cells from PBMCs. The subset denotes: CD45RA+ positively selected. CDR3 DNA sequence: TGTGCCAGCAGTTACTCGGGACAGGGGGCGTCGGAGCAGTACTTC. Protein product: CASSYSGQGASEQYF.